A selection of T cell receptor beta chains follows, all from one sample in a study of PD-1 blockade in classical Hodgkin lymphoma. Assay used: immunoSEQ multiplex PCR; TCRdb lists only in-frame clones, some missing. The data show tens of thousands of clones, around 91% seen once. This specimen consisted of peripheral blood mononuclear cells (PBMCs), obtained at baseline. These receptors were obtained from a human donor with classical Hodgkin lymphoma. Each CDR3 is given with its conserved first and last residue. The order of the fields is clone size, V gene, J gene, CDR3 length, D gene, CDR3 DNA, CDR3 protein. D genes are given only for firm matches. Rows may omit the clone size; those that give it use once, few, many or a size class.

size: -; V: TRBV6-6; J: TRBJ1-5; length: 15; D: TRBD1; DNA: TGTGCCAGCAGGGACAGGGGGCGCGGCAATCAGCCCCAGCATTTT; CDR3: CASRDRGRGNQPQHF
size: few; V: TRBV5-1; J: TRBJ2-1; length: 14; D: TRBD2; DNA: TGCGCCAGCAGCTTGGGGGGGACTAGGGTCGAGCAGTTCTTC; CDR3: CASSLGGTRVEQFF
size: few; V: TRBV7-9; J: TRBJ1-5; length: 12; D: -; DNA: TGTGCCAGCAGCTTCGCCGATCAGCCCCAGCATTTT; CDR3: CASSFADQPQHF
size: -; V: TRBV2; J: TRBJ2-7; length: 12; D: -; DNA: TGTGCCAGCAGTCAGCCGGGGCTCGAGCAGTACTTC; CDR3: CASSQPGLEQYF
size: -; V: TRBV27; J: TRBJ2-3; length: 15; D: -; DNA: TGTGCCAGCAGTAGAAAGCGATTAGACACAGATACGCAGTATTTT; CDR3: CASSRKRLDTDTQYF
size: -; V: TRBV10-2; J: TRBJ2-1; length: 13; D: -; DNA: TGCGCCAGCAGTGACACCCAGAACAATGAGCAGTTCTTC; CDR3: CASSDTQNNEQFF
size: -; V: TRBV19; J: TRBJ1-4; length: 15; D: -; DNA: TGTGCCAGTAGTATAGATTACGGGGGCCGGGTGGAACTGTTTTTT; CDR3: CASSIDYGGRVELFF
size: -; V: TRBV6-5; J: TRBJ2-7; length: 12; D: -; DNA: TGTGCCAGCAGCCGATATCCCAACGAGCAGTACTTC; CDR3: CASSRYPNEQYF
size: -; V: TRBV6-1; J: TRBJ1-3; length: 13; D: -; DNA: TGTGCCAGCAGTCCCATGACTGTAAACACCATATATTTT; CDR3: CASSPMTVNTIYF
size: -; V: TRBV5-6; J: TRBJ1-6; length: 16; D: -; DNA: TGTGCCAGCAGGTTCGGGGGCGCGGGGTTTGGTTCACCCCTCCACTTT; CDR3: CASRFGGAGFGSPLHF
size: -; V: TRBV4-1; J: TRBJ2-5; length: 14; D: -; DNA: TGCGCCAGCAGCCAAGAGGGGATTGGGGAGACCCAGTACTTC; CDR3: CASSQEGIGETQYF
size: -; V: TRBV11-3; J: TRBJ2-1; length: 12; D: -; DNA: TGTGCCAGCAGCCCTAACGGGGTAGAGCAGTTCTTC; CDR3: CASSPNGVEQFF
size: -; V: TRBV12-5; J: TRBJ1-1; length: 14; D: -; DNA: TGTGCTAGTGGTGCGGGCCAGATGAACACTGAAGCTTTCTTT; CDR3: CASGAGQMNTEAFF
size: -; V: TRBV13; J: TRBJ1-6; length: 15; D: -; DNA: TGTGCCAGCAGCTTAGGTGCTGGGGCACTGACACCCCTCCACTTT; CDR3: CASSLGAGALTPLHF
size: -; V: TRBV7-9; J: TRBJ1-6; length: 12; D: -; DNA: TGTGCCAGCAGCTTAACCCGGTCACCCCTCCACTTT; CDR3: CASSLTRSPLHF
size: -; V: TRBV6-5; J: TRBJ1-5; length: 14; D: -; DNA: TGTGCCAGCAGTCCCGGACTGCTGGATCAGCCCCAGCATTTT; CDR3: CASSPGLLDQPQHF
size: -; V: TRBV5-6; J: TRBJ2-1; length: 12; D: -; DNA: TGTGCCAGCAGTTCCGTCCATAATGAGCAGTTCTTC; CDR3: CASSSVHNEQFF
size: -; V: TRBV7-8; J: TRBJ1-6; length: 15; D: TRBD1; DNA: TGTGCCAGCAGTCCGGGACAGGGCGGGGATTCACCCCTCCACTTT; CDR3: CASSPGQGGDSPLHF
size: -; V: TRBV6-5; J: TRBJ2-5; length: 13; D: -; DNA: TGTGCCAGCAGTTACGACGGCACCGGGACCCAGTACTTC; CDR3: CASSYDGTGTQYF
size: medium-sized; V: TRBV6-1; J: TRBJ2-3; length: 16; D: -; DNA: TGTGCCAGCAGTGACCCTCGGACAGGGAGGGCAGATACGCAGTATTTT; CDR3: CASSDPRTGRADTQYF
size: -; V: TRBV5-1; J: TRBJ2-6; length: 15; D: -; DNA: TGCGCCAGCAAGGGACAATCAACTGGGGCCAACGTCCTGACTTTC; CDR3: CASKGQSTGANVLTF
size: few; V: TRBV20-1; J: TRBJ1-2; length: 11; D: TRBD1; DNA: TGCAGTGCCCAGACAGGGCTCGGCTACACCTTC; CDR3: CSAQTGLGYTF
size: -; V: TRBV6-5; J: TRBJ2-5; length: 14; D: -; DNA: TGTGCCACGGGTCTTCTGGGACCCCAAGAGACCCAGTACTTC; CDR3: CATGLLGPQETQYF
size: -; V: TRBV5-1; J: TRBJ1-1; length: 16; D: -; DNA: TGCGCCAGCAGCCCCAGGAGTTGGGGGCTAAACACTGAAGCTTTCTTT; CDR3: CASSPRSWGLNTEAFF
size: few; V: TRBV19; J: TRBJ1-6; length: 14; D: -; DNA: TGTGCCAGTAGTATCCTGGACACGAATTCACCCCTCCACTTT; CDR3: CASSILDTNSPLHF
size: -; V: TRBV5-5; J: TRBJ2-5; length: 17; D: TRBD1; DNA: TGTGCCAGCAGCCTGCTGGCGGACAGGGGATTTCAAGAGACCCAGTACTTC; CDR3: CASSLLADRGFQETQYF
size: -; V: TRBV6-1; J: TRBJ2-7; length: 15; D: -; DNA: TGTGCCAGCAGTGAATCCCGGGCCGCCATATACGAGCAGTACTTC; CDR3: CASSESRAAIYEQYF
size: -; V: TRBV11-2; J: TRBJ1-6; length: 19; D: -; DNA: TGTGCCAGCAGCAAAATATCCAGGGAGGTGAGCTCCTATAATTCACCCCTCCACTTT; CDR3: CASSKISREVSSYNSPLHF
size: -; V: TRBV5-1; J: TRBJ1-4; length: 12; D: -; DNA: TGCGCCAGCAGCTTGGACAGCGAAAAACTGTTTTTT; CDR3: CASSLDSEKLFF
size: -; V: TRBV6-6; J: TRBJ2-2; length: 16; D: -; DNA: TGTGCCAGCAGTTATCCCCAAGGCCCGAACACCGGGGAGCTGTTTTTT; CDR3: CASSYPQGPNTGELFF
size: -; V: TRBV5-4; J: TRBJ1-1; length: 17; D: -; DNA: TGTGCCAGCAGCTTGGCCGTGATGGGATTCCTGAACACTGAAGCTTTCTTT; CDR3: CASSLAVMGFLNTEAFF
size: -; V: TRBV5-6; J: TRBJ1-3; length: 17; D: -; DNA: TGTGCCAGCAGCGACCGTCGACCCCTAAGACTGGGAAACACCATATATTTT; CDR3: CASSDRRPLRLGNTIYF
size: -; V: TRBV6-1; J: TRBJ2-1; length: 16; D: -; DNA: TGTGCCAGCAGTGCGTACTCGGGACAAGGGACAAATGAGCAGTTCTTC; CDR3: CASSAYSGQGTNEQFF
size: -; V: TRBV10-3; J: TRBJ1-2; length: 14; D: -; DNA: TGTGCCACCCTGGAAGGACAGAAAGTCTATGGCTACACCTTC; CDR3: CATLEGQKVYGYTF
size: -; V: TRBV5-4; J: TRBJ1-2; length: 14; D: TRBD1; DNA: TGTGCCAGCAGCCCTGGACAGGGTCCATGGGGCTACACCTTC; CDR3: CASSPGQGPWGYTF
size: -; V: TRBV7-9; J: TRBJ2-3; length: 14; D: TRBD1; DNA: TGTGCCAGCAAAAGACAGGGGTACACAGATACGCAGTATTTT; CDR3: CASKRQGYTDTQYF
size: -; V: TRBV7-9; J: TRBJ2-7; length: 15; D: TRBD1; DNA: TGTGCCAGCATTCCCCCCCGGGACAGGCGGTACGAGCAGTACTTC; CDR3: CASIPPRDRRYEQYF